These T cell receptor beta chains were read from a single sample in a study of OX40 agonist ivuxolimab in advanced cancers. Assay: immunoSEQ multiplex PCR; the TCRdb copy retains only in-frame clones and omits some. In the table there are 60,000 to 85,000 clones, 85% to 90% of which are singletons. The material sequenced was CD4+ or CD8+ T cells sorted from blood, taken in a trial of the OX40 agonist ivuxolimab. These TCRs come from an adult with an advanced solid tumor such as melanoma, head and neck, liver or kidney cancer. Each CDR3 is given with its conserved first and last residue. A D gene is named only where the DNA matches it firmly. Clone size is stated in some rows and not others, as once, few, many or a class when expanded.

CDR3aa,CDR3nt,d_gene,len,v_gene,j_gene,abundance
CASSPRTSGTYEQYF,TGTGCCAGCAGCCCACGGACTAGCGGAACCTACGAGCAGTACTTC,TRBD2,15,TRBV7-2,TRBJ2-7,.
CASSILGQGAGYTF,TGTGCCAGTAGTATCCTGGGACAGGGAGCTGGCTACACCTTC,TRBD1,14,TRBV19,TRBJ1-2,.
CASSQGGFNYGYTF,TGTGCCAGCTCCCAAGGGGGGTTTAACTATGGCTACACCTTC,.,14,TRBV6-5,TRBJ1-2,.
CASSLWASGSPLGETQYF,TGTGCCAGCAGCCTCTGGGCTAGCGGGAGCCCCCTGGGGGAGACCCAGTACTTC,TRBD2,18,TRBV11-2,TRBJ2-5,.
CASSLGTSGRTQETQYF,TGTGCCAGCAGCCTCGGCACTAGCGGGCGAACCCAAGAGACCCAGTACTTC,TRBD2,17,TRBV11-2,TRBJ2-5,.
CASGPGGSGANVLTF,TGTGCTAGTGGTCCCGGGGGATCTGGGGCCAACGTCCTGACTTTC,.,15,TRBV12-5,TRBJ2-6,few
CSVTVTETQYF,TGCAGCGTCACGGTGACGGAGACCCAGTACTTC,.,11,TRBV29-1,TRBJ2-5,.
CASSQGGEQFF,TGTGCCAGCAGCCAAGGGGGAGAGCAGTTCTTC,.,11,TRBV4-2,TRBJ2-1,.
CASSLDRGHYGYTF,TGCGCCAGCAGCTTGGACAGGGGGCACTATGGCTACACCTTC,TRBD1,14,TRBV5-1,TRBJ1-2,.
CASSIIGGGGANYGYTF,TGTGCCAGTAGTATAATCGGCGGAGGGGGGGCGAACTATGGCTACACCTTC,.,17,TRBV19,TRBJ1-2,.
CASSLKRGGYNEQFF,TGTGCCAGCAGCCTTAAGCGGGGGGGCTACAATGAGCAGTTCTTC,TRBD2,15,TRBV4-2,TRBJ2-1,.
CASSFESGETQYF,TGTGCCAGCAGCTTCGAAAGCGGGGAGACCCAGTACTTC,.,13,TRBV7-9,TRBJ2-5,.
CASSSLAGTTEAFF,TGTGCCAGCAGTTCATTGGCAGGGACAACTGAAGCTTTCTTT,.,14,TRBV27,TRBJ1-1,.
CASSEMATAGYTF,TGTGCCAGCAGTGAAATGGCGACAGCTGGCTACACCTTC,.,13,TRBV2,TRBJ1-2,.
CASRPRGGPYNEQFF,TGTGCCAGCCGGCCCCGGGGGGGACCTTACAATGAGCAGTTCTTC,TRBD2,15,TRBV5-6,TRBJ2-1,.
CASSHSQGKVTPHGTDTQYF,TGTGCCAGCAGTCATTCGCAGGGGAAGGTAACCCCCCACGGCACAGATACGCAGTATTTT,.,20,TRBV28,TRBJ2-3,.
CASSFERGDTQYF,TGTGCCAGCAGCTTTGAGCGGGGTGATACGCAGTATTTT,TRBD2,13,TRBV5-6,TRBJ2-3,once
CASSVGSGEQYF,TGTGCCAGCAGTGTAGGCAGTGGCGAGCAGTACTTC,.,12,TRBV2,TRBJ2-7,.
CASSPPRGESARNQPQHF,TGTGCCAGCAGTCCCCCCAGGGGGGAGAGCGCCCGCAATCAGCCCCAGCATTTT,TRBD1,18,TRBV28,TRBJ1-5,.
CASSPRFYEPLHF,TGTGCCAGCTCACCACGATTTTACGAACCCCTCCACTTT,.,13,TRBV18,TRBJ1-6,.
CASSRKSGNQPQHF,TGTGCCAGCAGTAGGAAATCGGGGAATCAGCCCCAGCATTTT,.,14,TRBV27,TRBJ1-5,.
CASSEAGNYGYTF,TGTGCCAGCAGTGAGGCAGGGAACTATGGCTACACCTTC,.,13,TRBV2,TRBJ1-2,.